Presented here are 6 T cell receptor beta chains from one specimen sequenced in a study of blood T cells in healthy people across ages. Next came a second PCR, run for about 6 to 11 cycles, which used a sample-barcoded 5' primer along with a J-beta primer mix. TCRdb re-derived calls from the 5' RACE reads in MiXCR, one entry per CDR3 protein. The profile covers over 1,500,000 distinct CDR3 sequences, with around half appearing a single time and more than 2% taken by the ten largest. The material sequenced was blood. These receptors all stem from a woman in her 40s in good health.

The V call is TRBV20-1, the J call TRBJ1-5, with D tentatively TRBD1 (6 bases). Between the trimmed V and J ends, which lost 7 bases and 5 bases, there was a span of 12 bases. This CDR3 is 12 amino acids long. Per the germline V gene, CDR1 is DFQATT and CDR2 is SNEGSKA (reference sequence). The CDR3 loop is CSVQSGDQPQHF. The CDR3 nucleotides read TGCAGTGTCCAATCAGGGGATCAGCCCCAGCATTTT.

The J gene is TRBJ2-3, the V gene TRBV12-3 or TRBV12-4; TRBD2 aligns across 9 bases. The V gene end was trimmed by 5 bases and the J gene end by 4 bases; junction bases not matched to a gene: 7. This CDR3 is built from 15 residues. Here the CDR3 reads CASSPSGGPADTQYF. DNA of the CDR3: TGTGCCAGCAGTCCGAGCGGGGGGCCCGCAGATACGCAGTATTTT.

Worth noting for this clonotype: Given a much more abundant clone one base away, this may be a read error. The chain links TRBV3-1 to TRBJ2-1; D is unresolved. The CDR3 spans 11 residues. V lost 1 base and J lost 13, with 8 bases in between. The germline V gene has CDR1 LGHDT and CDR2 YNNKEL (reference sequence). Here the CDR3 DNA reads TGTGCCAGCAGCCAAGTAGAGACCCAGTTCTTC. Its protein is CASSQVETQFF.

DNA of the CDR3: TGTGCCAGTGCTCTTTGGGGCCAAGAGACCCAGTACTTC. This translates into CASALWGQETQYF. The gene calls are TRBV25-1 and TRBJ2-5; D is uncertain. From germline, CDR1 is MGHDK and CDR2 SYGVNS. V was shortened by 9 bases and J by 1 base, with 12 bases between the two germline ends. The CDR3 is 13 amino acids. Full variable domain (missing parts from reference TRBV25-1 and TRBJ2-5): EADIYQTPRYLVIGTGKKITLECSQTMGHDKMYWYQQDPGMELHLIHYSYGVNSTEKGDLSSESTVSRIRTEHFPLTLESARPSHTSQYLCASALWGQETQYFGPGTRLLVL.

DNA for the CDR3: TGTGCCAGCAGCCCGGGGGGACTAGGAATATACAATGAGCAGTTCTTC. Translated: CASSPGGLGIYNEQFF. The chain is built from TRBV9 and TRBJ2-1; 8 nucleotides align to TRBD2. This CDR3 spans 16 amino acids. After removal of 4 bases from V and 4 bases from J, the junction contained 10 bases not matched to a gene. The germline V gene has CDR1 SGDLS and CDR2 YYNGEE. The full variable domain, rest sourced from reference TRBV9 and TRBJ2-1, is DSGVTQTPKHLITATGQRVTLRCSPRSGDLSVYWYQQSLDQGLQFLIQYYNGEERAKGNILERFSAQQFPDLHSELNLSSLELGDSALYFCASSPGGLGIYNEQFFGPGTRLTVL.

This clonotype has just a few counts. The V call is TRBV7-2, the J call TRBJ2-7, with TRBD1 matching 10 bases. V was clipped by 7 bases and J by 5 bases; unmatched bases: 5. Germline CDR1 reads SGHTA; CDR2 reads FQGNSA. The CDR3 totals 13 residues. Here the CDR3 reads CASMRQGANEQYF. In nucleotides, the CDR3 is TGTGCCAGCATGAGACAGGGGGCCAACGAGCAGTACTTC.